Below, 21 T cell receptor beta chains from the same sample are listed, as sequenced in a study of T cell responses to AZD1222 COVID-19 vaccine. The protocol was immunoSEQ multiplex PCR, while the TCRdb copy is restricted to in-frame clones and leaves out a portion. Here the sample spans approximately 120,000 clones, about 88% being singletons. This specimen consisted of peripheral blood, obtained 28 days after the second AZD1222 dose. Receptors were obtained from an adult who received the AZD1222 COVID-19 vaccine.

J is TRBJ1-1 and V is TRBV6-5, with D unclear. The V end was cut by 4 bases, the J end by 5 bases, with 11 bases between. There are 13 residues in the CDR3. Germline CDR1 and CDR2: MNHEY and SVGAGI. The CDR3 DNA is TGTGCCAGCAGTTTACCTGGAGGGACTGAAGCTTTCTTT. Translated, it gives CASSLPGGTEAFF.

The V and J genes are TRBV5-1 and TRBJ1-4; 9 bases are shared with TRBD1. Trimming took 3 bases from V and 5 from J; bases not matched to a gene: 5. The CDR3 runs to 15 residues. Germline loops: CDR1 SGHRS, CDR2 YFSETQ. This CDR3 reads CASSSLTGGNEKLFF. CDR3 DNA: TGCGCCAGCAGCTCCCTGACAGGGGGAAATGAAAAACTGTTTTTT. The full variable domain, in which reference TRBV5-1 and TRBJ1-4 provide the parts outside the CDR3, is KAGVTQTPRYLIKTRGQQVTLSCSPISGHRSVSWYQQTPGQGLQFLFEYFSETQRNKGNFPGRFSGRQFSNSRSEMNVSTLELGDSALYLCASSSLTGGNEKLFFGSGTQLSVL.

J is TRBJ2-3 and V is TRBV5-5, with D hard to call. V gave up 5 bases and J gave up 5 bases, with 6 bases separating them. Germline-derived CDR1 and CDR2 are SGHKS and YYEKEE (reference sequence). The CDR3 is made up of 11 amino acids. CDR3: CASRAEDTQYF. DNA for the CDR3: TGTGCCAGCAGGGCGGAAGATACGCAGTATTTT.

The chain uses TRBV5-1 and TRBJ1-4; D is unclear. Per germline, CDR1 SGHRS and CDR2 YFSETQ. The V and J ends lost 0 bases and 4 bases respectively, with 10 bases between them. The CDR3 is 15 amino acids. The DNA for the CDR3 is TGCGCCAGCAGCTTGGTGGGAATTGGTAATGAAAAACTGTTTTTT. Encoded protein: CASSLVGIGNEKLFF.

The chain combines TRBV5-1 with TRBJ2-5; D not certain. V was trimmed by 2 bases and J by 0 bases, leaving 2 bases between them. Looked up from germline, CDR1 is SGHRS and CDR2 is YFSETQ. This CDR3 is built from 12 residues. The CDR3 DNA reads TGCGCCAGCAGCTTATACCAAGAGACCCAGTACTTC. Translation gives CASSLYQETQYF.

The sample holds one count of this clone. V and J are TRBV6-1 and TRBJ1-4; tentatively, D is TRBD1 (5 bases). Trimming left V 3 bases short and J 4 bases short, with 9 bases between. The CDR3 has 14 residues. CDR1 and CDR2 from the germline V gene are MNHNS and SASEGT. The CDR3 sequence: CASSDGGDNEKLFF. The CDR3, as DNA: TGTGCCAGCAGTGACGGGGGGGATAATGAAAAACTGTTTTTT.

This chain links TRBV19 with TRBJ1-5, with 7 positions matching TRBD1. The germline V gene has CDR1 LNHDA and CDR2 SQIVND (reference sequence). V dropped 5 bases and J dropped 4; count of bases not matched to a gene: 5. This CDR3 comprises 14 residues. The CDR3 spells CASSPARGNQPQHF. The CDR3 region has the DNA TGTGCCAGTAGTCCCGCCAGGGGGAATCAGCCCCAGCATTTT.

The CDR3 protein is CASSRWGADDEQYF. In nucleotides, the CDR3 is TGTGCCAGCAGCCGTTGGGGGGCGGACGACGAGCAGTACTTC. The chain employs TRBV6-5 and TRBJ2-7; D possibly uses TRBD1 or TRBD2 (6 bases each). Per germline, CDR1 MNHEY and CDR2 SVGAGI. The length of the CDR3 is 14 residues. V dropped 6 bases and J dropped 5 bases, with 17 bases sitting between them.

The chain combines TRBV20-1 with TRBJ2-2; no definite D call. Trimming stripped 3 bases from V and 4 bases from J, with 6 bases between. The germline V gene has CDR1 DFQATT and CDR2 SNEGSKA (reference sequence). There are 12 residues in the CDR3. For the CDR3, the DNA is TGCAGTGCTAGTACAGTCACCGGGGAGCTGTTTTTT. Translating it yields CSASTVTGELFF.

V and J are TRBV11-1 and TRBJ1-1, with a possible D match to TRBD1 (6 bases). The CDR3 has 15 residues. V dropped 3 bases and J dropped 11 bases, with 22 bases sitting between them. Per germline, CDR1 SGHAT and CDR2 FQDESV (reference sequence). The CDR3 loop is CASSLVDPLQGGAFF. CDR3 DNA: TGTGCCAGCAGCTTGGTCGACCCATTACAAGGGGGTGCTTTCTTT. Together with reference TRBV11-1 and TRBJ1-1, the CDR3 gives the full variable domain: EAEVAQSPRYKITEKSQAVAFWCDPISGHATLYWYRQILGQGPELLVQFQDESVVDDSQLPKDRFSAERLKGVDSTLKIQPAELGDSAMYLCASSLVDPLQGGAFFGQGTRLTVV.

The J gene is TRBJ2-1, the V gene TRBV5-1, with D perhaps given as TRBD1 or TRBD2 (5 bases each). The ends were cut back, 2 bases at V and 4 bases at J, with 10 bases in the middle. Germline CDR1 SGHRS, CDR2 YFSETQ. The length of the CDR3 is 14 residues. CDR3 amino acids: CASSFWDQYNEQFF. Written as DNA, the CDR3 is TGCGCCAGCAGCTTTTGGGACCAATACAATGAGCAGTTCTTC. Filled out from reference TRBV5-1 and TRBJ2-1, the complete variable domain reads KAGVTQTPRYLIKTRGQQVTLSCSPISGHRSVSWYQQTPGQGLQFLFEYFSETQRNKGNFPGRFSGRQFSNSRSEMNVSTLELGDSALYLCASSFWDQYNEQFFGPGTRLTVL.

The chain joins TRBV7-3 to TRBJ1-1; D might be TRBD1 (5 bases). CDR1 and CDR2 from the germline V gene are SGHTA and FQGTGA. The germline V and J ends were trimmed by 1 base and 6 bases, with 18 bases remaining between them. This CDR3 has 16 residues. The CDR3 region is CASSLIGGTGASEAFF. CDR3 sequence (DNA): TGTGCCAGCAGCTTAATCGGTGGGACCGGGGCATCTGAAGCTTTCTTT.

V gene TRBV7-9 combines with J gene TRBJ1-2; D gene unclear. The CDR3 sequence is 12 residues long. Germline V gives CDR1 SEHNR, CDR2 FQNEAQ (reference sequence). Between the trimmed V and J ends, which lost 1 base and 4 bases, there was a span of 4 bases. CDR3 loop: CASSLGSYGYTF. CDR3 in DNA: TGTGCCAGCAGCTTAGGGAGCTATGGCTACACCTTC. Drawing the rest from reference TRBV7-9 and TRBJ1-2, the complete variable domain is DTGVSQNPRHKITKRGQNVTFRCDPISEHNRLYWYRQTLGQGPEFLTYFQNEAQLEKSRLLSDRFSAERPKGSFSTLEIQRTEQGDSAMYLCASSLGSYGYTFGSGTRLTVV.

The chain uses TRBV25-1 and TRBJ1-6; TRBD1 matches at 8 bases. J lost 7 bases, V lost 2 bases, and 1 base had no gene match. The length of the CDR3 is 14 residues. From germline, CDR1 is MGHDK and CDR2 SYGVNS. CDR3 region: CASSERTGNSPLHF. CDR3 bases: TGTGCCAGCAGTGAACGGACAGGGAATTCACCCCTCCACTTT.

The V and J genes are TRBV18 and TRBJ1-4, with 9 bases that match TRBD1. J lost 7 bases, V lost 3 bases, and 6 bases had no gene match. This CDR3 comprises 15 residues. Germline V lookup: CDR1 KGHSH, CDR2 LQKENI. CDR3 coding DNA: TGTGCCAGCTCACCGCCGGGACAGGGCGGTGAAAAACTGTTTTTT. As protein: CASSPPGQGGEKLFF.

The chain has TRBV6-5 and TRBJ2-7, with TRBD1 matching over 8 bases. Germline CDR1 reads MNHEY; CDR2 reads SVGAGI. This CDR3 is built from 14 residues. V was pared by 8 bases and J by 7 bases, with 13 bases of the junction left unmatched. The CDR3 nucleotides read TGTGCCAGCGGGGCCGGGACAGGTTTTGGGGAGCAGTACTTC. Protein product: CASGAGTGFGEQYF.

The chain is built from TRBV5-6 and TRBJ1-1; weak D call: TRBD1 (6 bases). Germline CDR1 is SGHDT and CDR2 is YYEEEE. CDR3 length equals 13 residues. V was pared by 2 bases and J by 3 bases, with 8 bases between. The CDR3, as DNA: TGTGCCAGCAGCTTTCCAGGGGACACTGAAGCTTTCTTT. The encoded protein is CASSFPGDTEAFF.

The rearrangement joins TRBV6-5 to TRBJ1-1; D not resolved. The CDR3 consists of 13 residues. Trimming cost V 8 bases and J 2 bases, with 12 bases left between them. Germline CDR1 is MNHEY and CDR2 is SVGAGI. The CDR3 DNA is TGTGCCAGCGGAAGGAGTTCAAACACTGAAGCTTTCTTT. Amino acids: CASGRSSNTEAFF.

This chain links TRBV2 with TRBJ1-6; the D gene is possibly TRBD1 (5 bases). Germline CDR1 is SNHLY and CDR2 is FYNNEI. The V end lost 2 bases, the J end lost 9 bases, and 11 bases lay between the germline ends. CDR3 length: 14 residues. CDR3: CASSESGGASPLHF. CDR3 bases: TGTGCCAGCAGTGAATCGGGGGGTGCTTCACCCCTCCACTTT.

V is TRBV5-1 and J is TRBJ1-1; D possibly corresponds to TRBD1 (5 bases). V lost 3 bases, J lost 3 bases, and 15 bases lay in between. The CDR3 runs to 15 residues. Germline-derived CDR1 and CDR2 are SGHRS and YFSETQ. CDR3 bases: TGCGCCAGCAGCTCCGGGGGATATGCGGACACTGAAGCTTTCTTT. Translating it yields CASSSGGYADTEAFF.

V and J are TRBV2 and TRBJ1-4; D is ambiguous. Trimming shortened V by 7 bases and J by 3 bases, and 9 bases separated the two germline ends. The germline gives CDR1 SNHLY, CDR2 FYNNEI. The CDR3 is made up of 13 amino acids. CDR3 protein: CASTWWPNEKLFF. The CDR3 DNA reads TGTGCCAGCACTTGGTGGCCTAATGAAAAACTGTTTTTT.